A selection of T cell receptor beta chains follows, all from one sample in a study of cytomegalovirus exposure and HLA in healthy donors. TCRdb's copy holds only in-frame clones and misses some; the assay was immunoSEQ multiplex PCR. The sample has roughly 250,000 clones, around 89% seen once; the top ten hold 0.3% to 0.4%. Material for sequencing was PBMCs. All receptors derive from a woman under 30 in good health and CMV-seronegative. The CDR3 runs from the conserved cysteine through the conserved F or W. Each record gives: J gene, V gene, CDR3 protein.

>TRBJ2-6|TRBV25-1
CASSLAGTGANVLTF
>TRBJ2-2|TRBV9
CASSVDPTNTGELFF
>TRBJ1-4|TRBV6-6
CASRAPGQNEKLFF
>TRBJ1-1|TRBV2
CAGRGGYTEAFF
>TRBJ1-2|TRBV5-5
CASSLEYGTGSPYGYTF
>TRBJ2-1|TRBV30
CAWIEEMGGEQFF
>TRBJ1-5|TRBV27
CASSWGLNQPQHF
>TRBJ2-1|TRBV1
CTSSPTLPGTSGGSSYNEQFF
>TRBJ1-2|TRBV4-3
CASSLQHRAQQDYTF
>TRBJ1-5|TRBV5-1
CASSLHVGSNQPQHF
>TRBJ2-1|TRBV7-9
CASSLANGYYNEQFF
>TRBJ1-6|TRBV4-3
CASSQVRYSPLHF
>TRBJ2-7|TRBV2
CASSGEGGQRSEQYF
>TRBJ1-1|TRBV5-1
CASSPRGWNTEAFF
>TRBJ1-4|TRBV5-5
CASRGAEDEKLFF
>TRBJ2-3|TRBV4-1
CASSRRWPDTQYF
>TRBJ1-3|TRBV4-1
CASSQDRPGAGNTIYF
>TRBJ2-1|TRBV7-8
CASSLAADPVRGWGDEQFF
>TRBJ2-7|TRBV7-3
CASSLAGGRTYEQYF
>TRBJ2-5|TRBV4-1
CASSPRAEETQYF
>TRBJ2-3|TRBV7-9
CASFEGADTQYF
>TRBJ2-5|TRBV7-7
CASSLLPTGLAWETQYF
>TRBJ2-1|TRBV10-3
CAISEGGLAYNEQFF
>TRBJ2-1|TRBV5-1
CASSLGGSGAYNEQFF
>TRBJ2-3|TRBV14
CASSRITSGGRGDTQYF
>TRBJ2-7|TRBV27
CASSSGTGESEQYF
>TRBJ1-4|TRBV5-1
CASSETGATNEKLFF
>TRBJ2-2|TRBV7-2
CASSLGPAGNTGELFF
>TRBJ2-3|TRBV7-9
CASSSTTENTDTQYF
>TRBJ1-5|TRBV28
CASSLSDQPQHF
>TRBJ2-3|TRBV21-1
CASSGSLAGATDTQYF
>TRBJ1-5|TRBV7-9
CASSPGAGSNQPQHF
>TRBJ2-1|TRBV5-1
CASSHQGLAGARISYNEQFF
>TRBJ2-5|TRBV4-1
CASSQDRQVGKTQYF
>TRBJ2-5|TRBV23-1
CASSQSSKGQETQYF
>TRBJ1-1|TRBV11-2
CASSRQGLMNTEAFF
>TRBJ2-2|TRBV2
CASTYRDRVFGELFF
>TRBJ2-5|TRBV13
CASSLDGGPETQYF
>TRBJ1-1|TRBV6-1
CASSRREVRITEAFF